A selection of T cell receptor beta chains follows, all from one sample in a study of monozygotic twins with inflammatory bowel disease. From its re-call of the 5' RACE reads, TCRdb lists each CDR3 protein once, without DNA. This sample contains roughly 100,000 distinct CDR3 sequences. Sequencing was carried out using blood. The receptors derive from a human donor with ulcerative colitis or Crohn's disease, or a healthy co-twin of an affected twin (not recorded which). The CDR3 runs from the conserved cysteine through the conserved F or W.

CDR3 protein: CASSARPGTGDYEQYF; J gene: TRBJ2-7; CDR3 length: 16; V gene: TRBV9
CDR3 protein: CASSLPGTYGYTF; J gene: TRBJ1-2; CDR3 length: 13; V gene: TRBV3-1
CDR3 protein: CASSPLPGQGSHEQYF; J gene: TRBJ2-7; CDR3 length: 16; V gene: TRBV18
CDR3 protein: CAISETGTGSYEQYF; J gene: TRBJ2-7; CDR3 length: 15; V gene: TRBV10-3
CDR3 protein: CASSPKGGRAPTGELFF; J gene: TRBJ2-2; CDR3 length: 17; V gene: TRBV7-2
CDR3 protein: CASKVGGASNYGYTF; J gene: TRBJ1-2; CDR3 length: 15; V gene: TRBV27
CDR3 protein: CASSQGVVGSNRGTGELFF; J gene: TRBJ2-2; CDR3 length: 19; V gene: TRBV3-1
CDR3 protein: CSARDPRGHTQYF; J gene: TRBJ2-3; CDR3 length: 13; V gene: TRBV20-1
CDR3 protein: CASSSFGEQYF; J gene: TRBJ2-7; CDR3 length: 11; V gene: TRBV27
CDR3 protein: CASGTQGPANTEAFF; J gene: TRBJ1-1; CDR3 length: 15; V gene: TRBV12-5
CDR3 protein: CASSRATSGELFF; J gene: TRBJ2-2; CDR3 length: 13; V gene: TRBV19
CDR3 protein: CASSQLTGTEAFF; J gene: TRBJ1-1; CDR3 length: 13; V gene: TRBV3-1
CDR3 protein: CASTSPRDTKLGGYTF; J gene: TRBJ1-2; CDR3 length: 16; V gene: TRBV19
CDR3 protein: CASSFTGTGGSGELFF; J gene: TRBJ2-2; CDR3 length: 16; V gene: TRBV7-8
CDR3 protein: CASSYLSRNEQFF; J gene: TRBJ2-1; CDR3 length: 13; V gene: TRBV6-5
CDR3 protein: CASSLRLDQQETQYF; J gene: TRBJ2-5; CDR3 length: 15; V gene: TRBV7-9
CDR3 protein: CASSLGGDQPQHF; J gene: TRBJ1-5; CDR3 length: 13; V gene: TRBV18
CDR3 protein: CASSLGGRGGLSYNSPLHF; J gene: TRBJ1-6; CDR3 length: 19; V gene: TRBV11-2
CDR3 protein: CASSLARQGVAKNIQYF; J gene: TRBJ2-4; CDR3 length: 17; V gene: TRBV5-6
CDR3 protein: CASSSRPSNTEAFF; J gene: TRBJ1-1; CDR3 length: 14; V gene: TRBV27
CDR3 protein: CASFWGTAFSGANVLTF; J gene: TRBJ2-6; CDR3 length: 17; V gene: TRBV23-1
CDR3 protein: CASSQNSGGAWETQYF; J gene: TRBJ2-5; CDR3 length: 16; V gene: TRBV6-2/TRBV6-3
CDR3 protein: CASSYSGSGGVYNEQFF; J gene: TRBJ2-1; CDR3 length: 17; V gene: TRBV6-2/TRBV6-3
CDR3 protein: CSGTTSTDTQYF; J gene: TRBJ2-3; CDR3 length: 12; V gene: TRBV29-1
CDR3 protein: CASSLRRNTDTQYF; J gene: TRBJ2-3; CDR3 length: 14; V gene: TRBV5-1
CDR3 protein: CSARDLRGGGLDDGYTF; J gene: TRBJ1-2; CDR3 length: 17; V gene: TRBV20-1
CDR3 protein: CASSSVDRVSGEQFF; J gene: TRBJ2-1; CDR3 length: 15; V gene: TRBV7-2
CDR3 protein: CASRSQGGELFF; J gene: TRBJ2-2; CDR3 length: 12; V gene: TRBV10-1
CDR3 protein: CASSDHEGAEAFF; J gene: TRBJ1-1; CDR3 length: 13; V gene: TRBV18
CDR3 protein: CASSKKAQLDTGELFF; J gene: TRBJ2-2; CDR3 length: 16; V gene: TRBV5-1
CDR3 protein: CASSPVEAANEKLFF; J gene: TRBJ1-4; CDR3 length: 15; V gene: TRBV5-1
CDR3 protein: CASSHVDREAYGYTF; J gene: TRBJ1-2; CDR3 length: 15; V gene: TRBV19
CDR3 protein: CASRSTGAPNQPQHF; J gene: TRBJ1-5; CDR3 length: 15; V gene: TRBV12-3/TRBV12-4